These 24 T cell receptor beta chains share one sample of origin, sequenced in a study of brain metastases from non-small cell lung cancer. Produced via immunoSEQ multiplex PCR; TCRdb's table is partial and in-frame only. The sample consists of roughly 4,100 clones, roughly four fifths of them appearing once. Sequenced sample: tumor-adjacent normal tissue. Source of these receptors: a donor aged 40 or over with non-small cell lung cancer.

The chain links TRBV5-1 to TRBJ2-7; D may be TRBD2 (5 bases). The CDR3 totals 12 residues. Trimming left V 4 bases short and J 2 bases short, with 7 bases between. Germline lookup yields CDR1 SGHRS and CDR2 YFSETQ. The CDR3, as DNA: TGCGCCAGCAGCCCGGGGACCTACGAGCAGTACTTC. Residues: CASSPGTYEQYF.

This chain joins TRBV2 and TRBJ2-7; D is possibly TRBD1 or TRBD2 (6 bases each). The CDR3 loop spans 13 amino acids. V was trimmed by 4 bases and J by 7 bases, leaving 14 bases between them. The germline gives CDR1 SNHLY, CDR2 FYNNEI. CDR3 sequence (DNA): TGTGCCAGCAGTGGGACTACAGGGCGAGAGCAGTACTTC. It is translated as CASSGTTGREQYF.

The CDR3 nucleotides read TGTGCCAGCAGCTTAGGGGCGGGCGGCCGAGAGACCCAGTACTTC. Its translation: CASSLGAGGRETQYF. This chain connects TRBV7-2 to TRBJ2-5; possible D gene TRBD2, 5 bases. CDR1 SGHTA and CDR2 FQGNSA come from the germline V gene. This CDR3 spans 15 amino acids. V was cut by 1 base and J by 4 bases, with 13 bases left in between.

The chain joins TRBV18 to TRBJ2-7, with D maybe TRBD2 (6 bases). Germline values: CDR1 KGHSH, CDR2 LQKENI. With 1 base removed from V and 0 bases from J, the gap between germline ends came to 13 bases. CDR3 length: 16 residues. CDR3 sequence reads: CASSPQGRFFSYEQYF. CDR3 nucleotides: TGTGCCAGCTCACCACAGGGGAGGTTCTTCTCCTACGAGCAGTACTTC.

As concerns this clone: The junction does not match germline at one end; this may be a read error. This chain uses TRBV5-5 with TRBJ2-4; D may match TRBD1 or TRBD2 (5 bases each). Germline-derived CDR1 and CDR2 are SGHKS and YYEKEE (reference sequence). There are 14 residues in the CDR3. The DNA of the CDR3 is TGTGTCAGCAGCTTGGGGGTAGCCAAAAACATTCAGTACTTC. It is translated as CVSSLGVAKNIQYF.

This chain joins TRBV21-1 and TRBJ1-5; no DNA check was done on the table's D call, TRBD1. TRBV21-1 is flagged as a pseudogene. The CDR3 has 19 residues. CDR3 protein: CASSKRYYWDRGGNQPQHF. CDR3 bases: TGTGCCAGCAGCAAACGATATTACTGGGACAGGGGTGGCAATCAGCCCCAGCATTTT.

The chain carries TRBV4-2 and TRBJ1-3; D not resolved. Germline CDR1 is LGHNA and CDR2 is YNFKEQ. CDR3 length: 21 residues. V lost 0 bases to trimming and J lost 0 bases, with 24 bases between them. The CDR3 nucleotides read TGTGCCAGCAGCCAAGAGGGCCCGGCTAGAGGACTACTTAGCTCTGGAAACACCATATATTTT. This encodes CASSQEGPARGLLSSGNTIYF.

The rearrangement uses TRBV27 and TRBJ2-1; the match to TRBD2 covers 9 bases. Germline CDR1 MNHEY, CDR2 SMNVEV (reference sequence). Unmatched junction bases numbered 9, after V lost 5 bases and J lost 4 bases. The CDR3 is made up of 16 amino acids. CDR3 in amino acids: CASSPPASGVYNEQFF. The CDR3 DNA reads as TGTGCCAGCAGTCCCCCGGCTAGCGGGGTATACAATGAGCAGTTCTTC.

The chain links TRBV5-6 to TRBJ2-7; D is unclear. The germline CDR1 and CDR2 sequences are SGHDT and YYEEEE. The CDR3 length is 17 residues. V was cut by 4 bases and J by 0 bases, with 20 bases left in between. CDR3 loop: CASSHNPGSLSSYEQYF. The DNA of the CDR3 is TGTGCCAGCAGCCATAACCCGGGCAGCCTAAGCTCCTACGAGCAGTACTTC.

The J gene is TRBJ1-2, the V gene TRBV2, with D perhaps matching TRBD1 (5 bases). This CDR3 comprises 14 residues. Trimming took off 3 bases at V and 1 base at J, with 9 bases between the two ends. CDR1 is SNHLY and CDR2 is FYNNEI in the germline V gene. CDR3 bases: TGTGCCAGCAGTGATTGGGACTTTAACTATGGCTACACCTTC. Translated, it gives CASSDWDFNYGYTF.

This clone was detected only a few times. Other DNA sequences within the sample encode an identical CDR3. The J gene is TRBJ2-7, the V gene TRBV7-2; TRBD1 aligns across 7 bases. This CDR3 is built from 15 residues. Losses at the gene ends were 2 bases for V and 0 bases for J; bases not matched to a gene: 4. Germline-derived CDR1 and CDR2 are SGHTA and FQGNSA. DNA of the CDR3: TGTGCCAGCAGCTTATACGCAGGGGGCTCCTACGAGCAGTACTTC. This gives the protein CASSLYAGGSYEQYF.

Turning to this clone: Other DNA sequences in the sample encode the same CDR3. CDR3 loop: CASSFNRNGYTF. The CDR3 DNA follows: TGTGCCAGCAGCTTCAACAGGAATGGCTACACCTTC. The chain uses TRBV7-9 and TRBJ1-2, with a possible D match to TRBD1 (5 bases). The CDR3 runs to 12 residues. Germline CDR1 SEHNR, CDR2 FQNEAQ (reference sequence). Trimming removed 3 bases from V and 6 bases from J, with 8 bases in between.

The chain combines TRBV11-3 with TRBJ2-1; TRBD2 agrees at 14 bases. V lost 5 bases to trimming and J lost 7 bases; unmatched junction nucleotides: 7. CDR1 is SGHNT and CDR2 is YENEEA in the germline V gene. This CDR3 region has 16 residues. CDR3 nucleotide sequence: TGTGCCAGCAGCCCTAGAGGGACTAGCGGGAGTAATGAGCAGTTCTTC. The encoded protein is CASSPRGTSGSNEQFF. Filled out from reference TRBV11-3 and TRBJ2-1, the complete variable domain reads EAGVVQSPRYKIIEKKQPVAFWCNPISGHNTLYWYLQNLGQGPELLIRYENEEAVDDSQLPKDRFSAERLKGVDSTLKIQPAELGDSAVYLCASSPRGTSGSNEQFFGPGTRLTVL.

This clone was seen just once. The chain joins TRBV28 to TRBJ2-1; 9 bases align to TRBD1. This CDR3 is 18 amino acids long. CDR1 and CDR2 from the germline V gene are MDHEN and SYDVKM. The ends lost 8 bases at V and 1 base at J; junction bases unmatched: 15. The CDR3 coding sequence is TGTGCCAGCCGAGATCACAGGGGGCGCATCGAATCCTACAATGAGCAGTTCTTC. Residues: CASRDHRGRIESYNEQFF.

The chain joins TRBV6-5 to TRBJ2-3; 9 bases agree with TRBD2. Trimming removed 6 bases from V and 4 bases from J; junction bases left unmatched: 8. Germline V gene lookup returns CDR1 MNHEY and CDR2 SVGAGI. This CDR3 spans 15 amino acids. The chain's CDR3 is CASRGSGRSPDTQYF. In DNA, the CDR3 is TGTGCCAGCAGGGGTAGCGGGAGATCGCCAGATACGCAGTATTTT.

The chain is built from TRBV10-1 and TRBJ1-6; D is unclear. This CDR3 contains 14 residues. V dropped 9 bases and J dropped 4 bases, with 13 bases sitting between them. Germline V gene data show CDR1 as WNHNN and CDR2 as SYGVQD (reference sequence). CDR3 bases: TGCGCCAGAACGGACTGCGATTATAATTCACCCCTCCACTTT. As protein: CARTDCDYNSPLHF.

The sample holds a few counts of this clone. V gene TRBV24-1 combines with J gene TRBJ2-3; D unresolved. Germline lookup yields CDR1 KGHDR and CDR2 SFDVKD. Trimming removed 2 bases from V and 3 bases from J, with 2 bases in between. This CDR3 comprises 12 residues. The chain's CDR3 is CATSDSTDTQYF. In DNA form, the CDR3 reads TGTGCCACCAGTGATTCAACAGATACGCAGTATTTT.

The chain couples TRBV19 to TRBJ2-5, with 12 bases that match TRBD1. Germline V gives CDR1 LNHDA, CDR2 SQIVND (reference sequence). CDR3 size: 15 residues. V was clipped by 3 bases and J by 4 bases; unmatched bases: 3. CDR3 nucleotide sequence: TGTGCCAGTAGTATGGGGACAGGGGGCAGAGAGACCCAGTACTTC. As protein: CASSMGTGGRETQYF. The whole variable domain, filled in from reference TRBV19 and TRBJ2-5, reads DGGITQSPKYLFRKEGQNVTLSCEQNLNHDAMYWYRQDPGQGLRLIYYSQIVNDFQKGDIAEGYSVSREKKESFPLTVTSAQKNPTAFYLCASSMGTGGRETQYFGPGTRLLVL.

The chain is built from TRBV5-6 and TRBJ1-4; unclear D gene. CDR1 is SGHDT and CDR2 is YYEEEE in the germline V gene. Trimming removed 1 base at V and 0 bases at J, with 4 bases between. The CDR3 runs 14 residues. The CDR3 region has the DNA TGTGCCAGCAGCTTGACAGCAACTAATGAAAAACTGTTTTTT. Translated: CASSLTATNEKLFF.

V is TRBV6-5 and J is TRBJ2-5; D perhaps matches TRBD2 (7 bases). The CDR3 totals 15 residues. In germline, CDR1 is MNHEY, CDR2 SVGAGI. V was shortened by 5 bases and J by 5 bases, with 18 bases between the two germline ends. The CDR3 region has the DNA TGTGCCAGCAGTCCCGCAGGGGCGGGAGAGGAGACCCAGTACTTC. Translating it yields CASSPAGAGEETQYF.

This sequence joins TRBV5-5 and TRBJ2-7, with D possibly matching TRBD1 (6 bases). V lost 2 bases and J 3 bases, leaving 12 bases between the germline ends. The CDR3 sequence is 14 residues long. CDR1 is SGHKS and CDR2 is YYEKEE in the germline V gene (reference sequence). The CDR3 protein is CASSFRDTVYEQYF. The CDR3 DNA follows: TGTGCCAGCAGCTTCCGGGACACCGTCTACGAGCAGTACTTC.

Only one count was recorded for this clone. CDR3 nucleotides: TGTGCCAGCAGCTTAATAGCGGGACAGGACAATGAGCAGTTCTTC. Amino acid sequence: CASSLIAGQDNEQFF. This chain uses TRBV7-9 with TRBJ2-1; TRBD1 or TRBD2 may be the D gene (8 bases each). CDR1 SEHNR and CDR2 FQNEAQ come from the germline V gene (reference sequence). The length of the CDR3 is 15 residues. The V end was cut by 2 bases, the J end by 5 bases, with 13 bases between.

CDR3 DNA: TGTGCCAGCAGACCACAGGGGACAAAAACGTTCGGGAAACTGTTTTTT. It is translated as CASRPQGTKTFGKLFF. The gene calls are TRBV28 and TRBJ1-4, with TRBD1 matching 7 bases. Looked up from germline, CDR1 is MDHEN and CDR2 is SYDVKM. The CDR3 is 16 amino acids. V lost 6 bases to trimming and J lost 11 bases; unmatched junction nucleotides: 18.

This clone has a handful of counts. The rearrangement links TRBV7-2 to TRBJ2-5; TRBD1 might be the D (5 bases). The germline V gene encodes CDR1 SGHTA and CDR2 FQGNSA. Trimming removed 2 bases from V and 3 bases from J, with 13 bases in between. This CDR3 comprises 15 residues. CDR3 in DNA: TGTGCCAGCAGCTTAAGTAGGGGTCAGAAAGAGACCCAGTACTTC. This encodes CASSLSRGQKETQYF.